These 23 T cell receptor beta chains share one sample of origin, sequenced in a study of CD8 T cells in ankylosing spondylitis. Overall study findings and caveats: A TCR beta motif of about eight highly homologous variants seemed to mark ankylosing spondylitis blood.

TCRdb re-analysed the 5' RACE reads in MiXCR, keeping a single row per CDR3 protein. This sample carries roughly 700,000 distinct CDR3 sequences, around 17% of them seen once, and the ten largest clones take about 20%. The antigens for these receptors are not known. What was sequenced was blood, either unsorted or a sorted T cell fraction (not recorded which). These TCRs come from a male donor with ankylosing spondylitis.

The rearrangement uses TRBV6-1 and TRBJ2-3; D is perhaps TRBD1 (5 bases). CDR1 is MNHNS, CDR2 SASEGT, per germline. Between the trimmed V and J ends, which lost 5 bases and 0 bases, there was a span of 15 bases. The CDR3 sequence is 16 residues long. CDR3 region: CASSLGGATSTDTQYF. CDR3 coding DNA: TGTGCCAGCAGTCTGGGTGGGGCAACTAGCACAGATACGCAGTATTTT.

This clonotype was counted many times. The rearrangement uses TRBV5-1 and TRBJ2-7; D call uncertain. V gave up 1 base and J gave up 0 bases, with 17 bases separating them. Germline loops: CDR1 SGHRS, CDR2 YFSETQ. This CDR3 has 17 residues. CDR3: CASSLNPLGTSSYEQYF. The CDR3 region has the DNA TGCGCCAGCAGCTTGAATCCGTTGGGCACGAGCTCCTACGAGCAGTACTTC.

This clonotype was counted only a few times. The chain couples TRBV6-5 to TRBJ2-2, with no clear D. Trimming took off 4 bases at V and 6 bases at J, with 18 bases between the two ends. Germline lookup yields CDR1 MNHEY and CDR2 SVGAGI. CDR3 length equals 16 residues. CDR3 residues: CASSSDLYIEAGELFF. The CDR3 DNA is TGTGCCAGCAGTTCGGACCTCTACATTGAAGCCGGGGAGCTGTTTTTT.

The chain employs TRBV6-1 and TRBJ1-2, with TRBD1 as a possible D gene (6 bases). V was cut by 6 bases and J by 3 bases, with 14 bases left in between. The germline gives CDR1 MNHNS, CDR2 SASEGT. CDR3 length: 14 residues. As DNA, the CDR3 is TGTGCCAGCAGAGTCGGTGGACAGCACTATGGCTACACCTTC. Protein product: CASRVGGQHYGYTF.

This chain connects TRBV20-1 to TRBJ2-1, with 8 bases matching TRBD1. The ends lost 0 bases at V and 9 bases at J; junction bases unmatched: 13. Per germline, CDR1 DFQATT and CDR2 SNEGSKA (reference sequence). The CDR3 loop spans 16 amino acids. The chain's CDR3 is CSARDRGHPRVGEQFF. The DNA for the CDR3 is TGCAGTGCTAGAGACAGGGGGCATCCGCGGGTGGGTGAGCAGTTCTTC.

This clonotype has a handful of counts. The rearrangement uses TRBV28 and TRBJ2-7; TRBD1 might be the D (6 bases). CDR1 is MDHEN and CDR2 is SYDVKM in the germline V gene. V lost 6 bases to trimming and J lost 2 bases, with 8 bases between them. The CDR3 length is 12 residues. CDR3 residues: CASRGTTYEQYF. CDR3 nucleotide sequence: TGTGCCAGCAGAGGGACAACCTACGAGCAGTACTTC.

The rearrangement uses TRBV29-1 and TRBJ1-2; TRBD1 aligns across 9 bases. The length of the CDR3 is 15 residues. Germline V gene lookup returns CDR1 SQVTM and CDR2 ANQGSEA. V lost 6 bases and J lost 4; bases outside the gene matches: 12. DNA of the CDR3: TGCAGCGTGGCGACGGGACAGGGCATTGTCTATGGCTACACCTTC. It codes for CSVATGQGIVYGYTF.

The V and J genes are TRBV24-1 and TRBJ2-1, with TRBD2 matching over 12 bases. Trimming cost V 4 bases and J 8 bases; bases outside gene matches: 8. CDR1 is KGHDR and CDR2 is SFDVKD in the germline V gene. CDR3 length: 16 amino acids. In DNA form, the CDR3 reads TGTGCCACCAGTGACATGACTAGCGGGAGTCTCGATGAGCAGTTCTTC. Amino acids: CATSDMTSGSLDEQFF.

The CDR3 DNA follows: TGTGCCAGCAGTGAAACCTACTCGCCTGGGGGAAGCTCCTACGAGCAGTACTTC. Protein sequence: CASSETYSPGGSSYEQYF. The chain links TRBV6-1 to TRBJ2-7, with D perhaps being TRBD1 or TRBD2 (5 bases each). This CDR3 comprises 18 residues. The V end was cut by 2 bases, the J end by 0 bases, with 20 bases between. Per the germline V gene, CDR1 is MNHNS and CDR2 is SASEGT.

This clonotype was detected a few times. The chain has TRBV6-5 and TRBJ1-5; D remains unclear. This CDR3 contains 14 residues. Germline V gene lookup returns CDR1 MNHEY and CDR2 SVGAGI. Trimming cost V 6 bases and J 3 bases, with 12 bases left between them. The CDR3 is CASSYQATNQPQHF. In DNA, the CDR3 is TGTGCCAGCAGCTACCAGGCTACCAATCAGCCCCAGCATTTT.

This clonotype was detected a few times. J is TRBJ2-1 and V is TRBV12-3 or TRBV12-4, with D unclear. The CDR3 length is 16 residues. The V end lost 6 bases, the J end lost 0 bases, and 15 bases lay between the germline ends. CDR3 DNA sequence: TGTGCCAGCAGGCGAGCCCCACCCAGCTCCTACAATGAGCAGTTCTTC. It specifies CASRRAPPSSYNEQFF.

V usage is TRBV5-1 and J usage is TRBJ2-5, with a tentative D call TRBD1 (5 bases). Germline CDR1 reads SGHRS; CDR2 reads YFSETQ. Trimming pared 6 bases from V and 7 bases from J, leaving 19 bases between. This CDR3 contains 14 residues. The CDR3 sequence: CASTSGRQEGTQYF. The DNA for the CDR3 is TGCGCCAGCACGTCAGGGCGCCAAGAAGGGACCCAGTACTTC.

This chain links TRBV20-1 with TRBJ2-3; D ambiguous. Trimming stripped 0 bases from V and 2 bases from J, with 9 bases between. Germline-derived CDR1 and CDR2 are DFQATT and SNEGSKA (reference sequence). The CDR3 is 14 amino acids. The CDR3 spells CSAREARLTDTQYF. The CDR3 bases are TGCAGTGCTAGAGAGGCTCGTCTCACAGATACGCAGTATTTT.

This clonotype has only a few counts. The chain is built from TRBV24-1 and TRBJ2-2; possibly TRBD1 for D (5 bases). The CDR3 sequence is 12 residues long. The V gene lost 4 bases and the J gene lost 9 bases, with 8 bases spanning the gap. The germline V gene has CDR1 KGHDR and CDR2 SFDVKD. The CDR3 sequence: CATSDQGRELFF. Here the CDR3 DNA reads TGTGCCACCAGTGACCAGGGCCGGGAGCTGTTTTTT.

This clonotype showed up many times. This chain joins TRBV29-1 and TRBJ2-1, with TRBD1 matching over 7 bases. The CDR3 loop spans 12 amino acids. J gave up 4 bases and V 7 bases, and 4 bases lay outside the gene matches. CDR1 and CDR2 from the germline V gene are SQVTM and ANQGSEA. CDR3 nucleotides: TGCAGCGCGACAGGGCCTTACAATGAGCAGTTCTTC. Residues: CSATGPYNEQFF.

This clonotype came up a few times. The V gene is TRBV5-1, the J gene TRBJ1-4; D is uncertain. Germline lookup yields CDR1 SGHRS and CDR2 YFSETQ. The CDR3 runs to 17 residues. V lost 1 base, J lost 0 bases, and 13 bases lay in between. The DNA for the CDR3 is TGCGCCAGCAGCTTGTCTATCGGGGATGCAACTAATGAAAAACTGTTTTTT. Translating it yields CASSLSIGDATNEKLFF.

With respect to this clonotype: This may arise from a read error, as a much more abundant clone is one base away. The chain has TRBV12-3 or TRBV12-4 and TRBJ1-1, with D perhaps matching TRBD1 (5 bases). The CDR3 covers 14 residues. The ends were cut back, 3 bases at V and 9 bases at J, with 17 bases in the middle. The DNA of the CDR3 is TGTGCCAGCAGTTTGAAGGCCACGGGGGATAAAGCTTTCTTT. Protein: CASSLKATGDKAFF.

This chain uses TRBV4-1 with TRBJ1-4, with D uncertain. Germline-derived CDR1 and CDR2 are MGHRA and YSYEKL. V was trimmed by 4 bases and J by 0 bases, leaving 12 bases between them. The CDR3 totals 16 residues. The CDR3 DNA reads as TGCGCCAGCAGCCTCGACCCGGAGGCAACTAATGAAAAACTGTTTTTT. It translates to CASSLDPEATNEKLFF.

This chain joins TRBV9 and TRBJ2-4, with 8 bases that match TRBD2. Germline V gene data show CDR1 as SGDLS and CDR2 as YYNGEE. The V gene end was trimmed by 4 bases and the J gene end by 0 bases; junction bases not matched to a gene: 18. The CDR3 has 20 residues. CDR3 loop: CASSPGAGPGGKLAKNIQYF. The CDR3 nucleotides are TGTGCCAGCAGCCCCGGCGCGGGTCCGGGGGGGAAACTAGCCAAAAACATTCAGTACTTC.

The rearrangement uses TRBV28 and TRBJ1-5; 9 nucleotides agree with TRBD1. V lost 7 bases, J lost 1 base, and 11 bases stayed unmatched. From germline, CDR1 is MDHEN and CDR2 SYDVKM. The CDR3 spans 17 residues. The chain's CDR3 is CASKPGQGFWSNQPQHF. The CDR3 region has the DNA TGTGCCAGCAAGCCGGGACAGGGTTTTTGGAGCAATCAGCCCCAGCATTTT.

This chain uses TRBV28 with TRBJ1-2, with D possibly being TRBD1 (6 bases). V gave up 6 bases and J gave up 1 base, with 21 bases separating them. Germline values: CDR1 MDHEN, CDR2 SYDVKM. The CDR3 runs 17 residues. Here the CDR3 reads CASRPQSRDTVNYGYTF. The CDR3 DNA sequence: TGTGCCAGCAGACCCCAGTCGCGGGACACAGTTAACTATGGCTACACCTTC.

Concerning this clonotype: A much larger clone lies one base from this, so it may be a read error. The CDR3 spells CTTSTYEGKQETQYF. In DNA, the CDR3 is TGTACCACCAGCACCTACGAGGGGAAACAAGAGACCCAGTACTTC. V and J are TRBV15 and TRBJ2-5, with D possibly called TRBD1 or TRBD2 (5 bases each). Germline values: CDR1 LNHNV, CDR2 YYDKDF (reference sequence). The CDR3 is 15 residues long.

The chain is built from TRBV21-1 and TRBJ2-5; TRBD2, as called in the table, went unchecked against the DNA. TRBV21-1 is listed as a pseudogene. CDR3 length equals 16 residues. The CDR3 DNA reads as TGTGCCAGCAGCAAAGACCTAGCGGGAGGGCTGGAGACCCAGTACTTC. Encoded protein: CASSKDLAGGLETQYF.